Listed here are 23 T cell receptor beta chains from one sample, sequenced in a study of cytomegalovirus exposure and HLA in healthy donors. Use of 60 Vbeta and 13 Jbeta primers characterized the PCR. The assay was immunoSEQ multiplex PCR, and TCRdb's table has in-frame clones only and misses some. The profile shows about 190,000 clones, around 79% of them singletons. Sequenced input: PBMCs. The source is a woman aged 18-29 years in good health and CMV-seronegative.

The DNA for the CDR3 is TGTGCCAGCAGCTTATACAGCTCCTATAATTCACCCCTCCACTTT. It translates to CASSLYSSYNSPLHF. The rearrangement uses TRBV7-2 and TRBJ1-6; the D is unclear. V lost 2 bases and J 0 bases, leaving 5 bases between the germline ends. This CDR3 has 15 residues. The germline gives CDR1 SGHTA, CDR2 FQGNSA.

The chain carries TRBV6-1 and TRBJ1-1; D gene ambiguous. The length of the CDR3 is 15 residues. Trimming removed 2 bases from V and 4 bases from J, with 14 bases in between. Germline V gene lookup returns CDR1 MNHNS and CDR2 SASEGT. The DNA of the CDR3 is TGTGCCAGCAGTGAAACCCCGACGGGAAGCACTGAAGCTTTCTTT. Protein product: CASSETPTGSTEAFF.

The rearrangement uses TRBV6-5 and TRBJ1-5, with TRBD1 matching over 7 bases. Trimming cost V 7 bases and J 4 bases; bases outside gene matches: 7. Germline V gene lookup returns CDR1 MNHEY and CDR2 SVGAGI. The CDR3 has 14 residues. CDR3 sequence: CASTTRQGNQPQHF. The CDR3 coding sequence is TGTGCCAGCACAACCCGACAGGGTAATCAGCCCCAGCATTTT.

The V gene is TRBV28, the J gene TRBJ1-2; the D is unclear. Germline loops: CDR1 MDHEN, CDR2 SYDVKM. The CDR3 has 16 residues. V was shortened by 3 bases and J by 2 bases, with 16 bases between the two germline ends. The CDR3, as DNA: TGTGCCAGCAGTTTCTCCGGGATCCAAAAAAACTATGGCTACACCTTC. It specifies CASSFSGIQKNYGYTF.

This chain uses TRBV6-1 with TRBJ1-6, with unresolved D. Germline CDR1 reads MNHNS; CDR2 reads SASEGT. V was pared by 3 bases and J by 9 bases, with 9 bases between. CDR3 length equals 13 residues. The CDR3 loop is CASSDRRSSPLHF. DNA for the CDR3: TGTGCCAGCAGTGATCGCAGGTCTTCACCCCTCCACTTT.

The rearrangement links TRBV2 to TRBJ2-5; 9 positions agree with TRBD2. The CDR3 totals 15 residues. J lost 7 bases, V lost 1 base, and 7 bases had no gene match. Germline loops: CDR1 SNHLY, CDR2 FYNNEI. CDR3 sequence: CASSEGGGGAGTQYF. DNA for the CDR3: TGTGCCAGCAGTGAAGGAGGCGGGGGGGCGGGGACCCAGTACTTC.

The chain has TRBV19 and TRBJ1-5; TRBD1 matches at 10 bases. This CDR3 has 14 amino acids. With 4 bases clipped from V and 4 bases from J, the junction kept 1 base outside the gene matches. Germline V gene data show CDR1 as LNHDA and CDR2 as SQIVND (reference sequence). The CDR3 reads CASSRQGANQPQHF. The CDR3 nucleotides read TGTGCCAGTAGTAGACAGGGGGCGAATCAGCCCCAGCATTTT. The variable domain in full, with the rest retrieved from reference TRBV19 and TRBJ1-5, is DGGITQSPKYLFRKEGQNVTLSCEQNLNHDAMYWYRQDPGQGLRLIYYSQIVNDFQKGDIAEGYSVSREKKESFPLTVTSAQKNPTAFYLCASSRQGANQPQHFGDGTRLSIL.

The chain combines TRBV5-1 with TRBJ2-1, with D perhaps TRBD1 (5 bases). V was pared by 2 bases and J by 5 bases, with 8 bases between. The germline V gene encodes CDR1 SGHRS and CDR2 YFSETQ. CDR3 length: 13 amino acids. The CDR3 DNA is TGCGCCAGCAGCTTCATGACAGACAATGAGCAGTTCTTC. It is translated as CASSFMTDNEQFF.

CDR3: CASSLGTGEETQYF. For the CDR3, the DNA is TGTGCCAGCAGCTTAGGGACAGGAGAGGAGACCCAGTACTTC. The V call is TRBV11-3, the J call TRBJ2-5; 7 bases match TRBD1. CDR3 size: 14 residues. The germline V gene has CDR1 SGHNT and CDR2 YENEEA. V shed 1 base and J 5 bases; nucleotides not matched to a gene: 4.

V and J are TRBV6-5 and TRBJ1-4; D is perhaps TRBD1 (6 bases). Germline V gene sequence: CDR1 MNHEY, CDR2 SVGAGI. The CDR3 extends over 14 amino acids. The V end was cut by 2 bases, the J end by 4 bases, with 8 bases between. The CDR3 loop is CASSYRGSNEKLFF. DNA for the CDR3: TGTGCCAGCAGTTACAGGGGGAGTAATGAAAAACTGTTTTTT.

This clone came up once. The V call is TRBV19, the J call TRBJ1-3; D is possibly TRBD1 (5 bases). Trimming stripped 5 bases from V and 1 base from J, with 12 bases between. This CDR3 has 15 amino acids. The germline V gene has CDR1 LNHDA and CDR2 SQIVND (reference sequence). The CDR3: CASSYGTRSGNTIYF. CDR3 coding DNA: TGTGCCAGTAGTTATGGGACTAGATCTGGAAACACCATATATTTT.

The V call is TRBV7-8, the J call TRBJ1-3, with 9 bases identical to TRBD1. The J segment lost 4 bases and the V segment lost 4 bases, leaving 2 bases of the junction unmatched. This CDR3 has 14 residues. Germline-derived CDR1 and CDR2 are SGHVS and FQNEAQ. CDR3 amino acids: CASSSGTGGNTIYF. In DNA, the CDR3 is TGTGCCAGCAGCTCCGGGACAGGGGGAAACACCATATATTTT. Together with reference TRBV7-8 and TRBJ1-3, the CDR3 gives the full variable domain: GAGVSQSPRYKVAKRGQDVALRCDPISGHVSLFWYQQALGQGPEFLTYFQNEAQLDKSGLPSDRFFAERPEGSVSTLKIQRTQQEDSAVYLCASSSGTGGNTIYFGEGSWLTVV.

This rearrangement joins TRBV6-1 to TRBJ2-5, with 7 bases identical to TRBD1. After removal of 11 bases from V and 3 bases from J, the junction contained 15 bases not matched to a gene. The CDR3 extends over 15 amino acids. The germline CDR1 and CDR2 sequences are MNHNS and SASEGT. The CDR3 DNA reads TGTGCCGGGTCGCCAGGGGAGCAGGGGGAAGAGACCCAGTACTTC. It encodes CAGSPGEQGEETQYF.

The chain joins TRBV9 to TRBJ2-7, with TRBD1 matching over 10 bases. CDR3 length equals 15 residues. Looked up from germline, CDR1 is SGDLS and CDR2 is YYNGEE. J lost 4 bases, V lost 3 bases, and 7 bases had no gene match. CDR3 sequence (DNA): TGTGCCAGCAGCGGGGACGGGACAGGGGCTTACGAGCAGTACTTC. Amino acid sequence: CASSGDGTGAYEQYF.

About this clone: This CDR3 is also generated by other DNA sequences in the sample. The chain carries TRBV28 and TRBJ2-3, with 11 positions matching TRBD2. Unmatched junction bases numbered 4, after V lost 5 bases and J lost 0 bases. Germline CDR1 is MDHEN and CDR2 is SYDVKM. This CDR3 has 16 amino acids. DNA of the CDR3: TGTGCCAGCAGTCCCTGGACTAGCGGGAGCACAGATACGCAGTATTTT. Its translation: CASSPWTSGSTDTQYF.

Remarks on this clone: The sample contains more than one DNA sequence encoding this CDR3. The chain uses TRBV7-9 and TRBJ1-2, with a tentative D call TRBD1 (6 bases). Germline values: CDR1 SEHNR, CDR2 FQNEAQ (reference sequence). V dropped 9 bases and J dropped 8 bases, with 16 bases sitting between them. The CDR3 is made up of 12 amino acids. The CDR3 sequence: CASSPTGSGYTF. As DNA, the CDR3 is TGTGCCAGTAGCCCGACAGGATCCGGCTACACCTTC.

This chain links TRBV7-9 with TRBJ1-1; no clear D gene. The CDR3 consists of 14 residues. CDR1 and CDR2 from the germline V gene are SEHNR and FQNEAQ (reference sequence). The ends were cut back, 7 bases at V and 1 base at J, with 13 bases in the middle. The CDR3 here is CASTLGVSNTEAFF. Here the CDR3 DNA reads TGTGCCAGCACCCTCGGGGTGTCGAACACTGAAGCTTTCTTT.

V and J are TRBV11-3 and TRBJ2-5, with TRBD2 matching over 7 bases. The length of the CDR3 is 13 residues. Trimming at V came to 5 bases and at J to 5 bases, leaving 5 bases not matched to a gene. The V gene's germline CDR1 is SGHNT and CDR2 YENEEA. This CDR3 reads CASSRTRMETQYF. The DNA for the CDR3 is TGTGCCAGCAGCCGGACTAGAATGGAGACCCAGTACTTC.

V gene TRBV7-2 combines with J gene TRBJ1-1; 7 bases are a match to TRBD1. This CDR3 has 14 amino acids. J lost 5 bases, V lost 1 base, and 4 bases had no gene match. Germline assignment: CDR1 SGHTA and CDR2 FQGNSA. The CDR3 sequence is CASSLGTQGTEAFF. In DNA, the CDR3 is TGTGCCAGCAGCTTAGGGACACAGGGGACTGAAGCTTTCTTT.

This chain connects TRBV11-2 to TRBJ2-7, with TRBD2 matching over 8 bases. The CDR3 has 14 residues. V lost 1 base, J lost 6 bases, and 5 bases stayed unmatched. Germline V gene sequence: CDR1 SGHAT, CDR2 FQNNGV. CDR3 amino acids: CASSLAAGGGEQYF. CDR3 DNA sequence: TGTGCCAGCAGCTTAGCGGCGGGGGGAGGCGAGCAGTACTTC.

CDR3 coding DNA: TGTGCCAGCATGAGACTAACTGACAGGGACACTGAAGCTTTCTTT. Amino acid sequence: CASMRLTDRDTEAFF. V and J are TRBV27 and TRBJ1-1, with 7 positions matching TRBD1. Germline-derived CDR1 and CDR2 are MNHEY and SMNVEV (reference sequence). This CDR3 region has 15 residues. Trimming took 7 bases from V and 3 from J; bases not matched to a gene: 11.

The chain carries TRBV18 and TRBJ2-7; possibly TRBD1 for D (6 bases). The CDR3 consists of 13 residues. V lost 5 bases and J 2 bases, leaving 10 bases between the germline ends. Looked up from germline, CDR1 is KGHSH and CDR2 is LQKENI. The CDR3 loop reads CASSSDRAYEQYF. As DNA, the CDR3 is TGTGCCAGCTCATCGGACAGAGCCTACGAGCAGTACTTC.

V gene TRBV6-6 combines with J gene TRBJ1-1, with 10 bases fitting TRBD1. The V and J ends lost 6 bases and 1 base, in that order; junction bases with no gene match: 5. Germline assignment: CDR1 MNHNY and CDR2 SVGAGI (reference sequence). CDR3 length: 15 residues. The CDR3 nucleotides are TGTGCCAGCAGCCAGGGGACAGGGGAGAACACTGAAGCTTTCTTT. Protein: CASSQGTGENTEAFF.